These 30 T cell receptor beta chains came from one sample sequenced in a study of blood T cell repertoires in COVID-19. Some clones are missing from TCRdb's copy, which holds only in-frame ones; the method was immunoSEQ multiplex PCR. The top ten hold less than 3% of the sample, which has under 300,000 clones, 80% to 90% seen once. Sequencing was done on a sample of peripheral blood. Receptor source: a woman aged 25 to 39 with active or convalescent COVID-19.

J is TRBJ2-3 and V is TRBV2; 8 nucleotides agree with TRBD2. CDR1 SNHLY and CDR2 FYNNEI come from the germline V gene. J was trimmed by 8 bases and V by 6 bases; bases with no gene match: 13. This CDR3 spans 15 amino acids. Here the CDR3 DNA reads TGTGCCAGCAGGGTTCGGACTAGCCGGGGCGGTACGCAGTATTTT. It translates to CASRVRTSRGGTQYF.

The chain combines TRBV7-3 with TRBJ1-1; maybe TRBD1 (6 bases). Trimming took 4 bases from V and 4 from J, leaving 13 bases between them. The length of the CDR3 is 14 residues. Germline CDR1 reads SGHTA; CDR2 reads FQGTGA. The CDR3 coding sequence is TGTGCCAGCAGCTCACAGGGATTAGGCACTGAAGCTTTCTTT. It encodes CASSSQGLGTEAFF.

The chain recombines TRBV25-1 with TRBJ1-2; tentative D call: TRBD1 (5 bases). The CDR3 sequence is 14 residues long. The germline V gene has CDR1 MGHDK and CDR2 SYGVNS. V lost 2 bases and J lost 2, with 9 bases in between. In DNA form, the CDR3 reads TGTGCCAGCAGTGAACCATGGGGCAACTATGGCTACACCTTC. Translating it yields CASSEPWGNYGYTF.

This chain uses TRBV5-8 with TRBJ2-1; perhaps TRBD1 as D (7 bases). The CDR3 sequence is 13 residues long. The V and J ends lost 10 bases and 10 bases respectively, with 21 bases between them. CDR1 is SGHTS and CDR2 is YDEGEE in the germline V gene. The CDR3 coding sequence is TGTGCCGGCGGGACAGACTCTCTTGACGAGCAGTTCTTC. Amino acids: CAGGTDSLDEQFF.

The rearrangement uses TRBV9 and TRBJ1-2; 8 bases line up with TRBD1. The CDR3 has 15 residues. The V segment lost 5 bases and the J segment 4 bases; nucleotides outside the gene matches: 10. CDR1 is SGDLS, CDR2 YYNGEE, per germline. CDR3 region: CASRRGQDAGYGYTF. As DNA, the CDR3 is TGTGCCAGCAGAAGGGGACAGGATGCTGGCTATGGCTACACCTTC.

The chain links TRBV7-2 to TRBJ1-2; D is possibly TRBD1 (5 bases). Trimming took 0 bases from V and 4 from J, leaving 15 bases between them. CDR3 length equals 16 residues. The germline CDR1 and CDR2 sequences are SGHTA and FQGNSA. The CDR3 DNA sequence: TGTGCCAGCAGCTTAGCTGGGGGAGGGATTGCCTATGGCTACACCTTC. This codes for CASSLAGGGIAYGYTF.

The rearrangement uses TRBV7-9 and TRBJ1-3; a weak D match, TRBD1 (6 bases). V lost 6 bases to trimming and J lost 3 bases, with 18 bases between them. This CDR3 region has 16 residues. Germline CDR1 and CDR2: SEHNR and FQNEAQ (reference sequence). DNA of the CDR3: TGTGCCAGCAGACACGAAGCAGGGGCGCGTGGAAACACCATATATTTT. Translated, it gives CASRHEAGARGNTIYF.

The V and J genes are TRBV6-5 and TRBJ2-2; D may be TRBD1 (5 bases). Trimming cost V 4 bases and J 4 bases, with 10 bases left between them. Per the germline V gene, CDR1 is MNHEY and CDR2 is SVGAGI. The CDR3 has 14 amino acids. CDR3 loop: CASSLRQPTGELFF. The CDR3 nucleotides are TGTGCCAGCAGTTTACGACAGCCCACCGGGGAGCTGTTTTTT.

The chain couples TRBV7-2 to TRBJ2-1; weak D call: TRBD2 (7 bases). V was pared by 1 base and J by 4 bases, with 11 bases between. The length of the CDR3 is 15 residues. The germline V gene has CDR1 SGHTA and CDR2 FQGNSA. In DNA, the CDR3 is TGTGCCAGCAGCTTAGAGGGGGGGCCTTACAATGAGCAGTTCTTC. This gives the protein CASSLEGGPYNEQFF. The full variable domain, with the rest looked up from reference TRBV7-2 and TRBJ2-1, is GAGVSQSPSNKVTEKGKDVELRCDPISGHTALYWYRQSLGQGLEFLIYFQGNSAPDKSGLPSDRFSAERTGGSVSTLTIQRTQQEDSAVYLCASSLEGGPYNEQFFGPGTRLTVL.

V gene TRBV7-9 combines with J gene TRBJ2-7; TRBD1 is a possible D gene (5 bases). Germline V gives CDR1 SEHNR, CDR2 FQNEAQ (reference sequence). Deletions cut 7 bases from V and 5 bases from J, with 15 bases between. The CDR3 covers 13 residues. In DNA form, the CDR3 reads TGTGCCAGCATAAGCTGGGGCGTCGACGAGCAGTACTTC. Protein product: CASISWGVDEQYF.

The rearrangement joins TRBV25-1 to TRBJ1-6, with 8 bases aligning to TRBD1. CDR1 MGHDK and CDR2 SYGVNS come from the germline V gene. Losses at the gene ends were 6 bases for V and 6 bases for J; bases not matched to a gene: 7. This CDR3 comprises 15 residues. In DNA form, the CDR3 reads TGTGCCAGCAGGACGACAGGGGCTCGTAATTCACCCCTCCACTTT. Its protein product is CASRTTGARNSPLHF. The complete variable domain, with remaining parts taken from reference TRBV25-1 and TRBJ1-6, reads EADIYQTPRYLVIGTGKKITLECSQTMGHDKMYWYQQDPGMELHLIHYSYGVNSTEKGDLSSESTVSRIRTEHFPLTLESARPSHTSQYLCASRTTGARNSPLHFGNGTRLTVT.

The chain carries TRBV19 and TRBJ1-5; D is possibly TRBD1 (6 bases). The CDR3 length is 12 residues. The V end lost 7 bases, the J end lost 4 bases, and 8 bases lay between the germline ends. Germline values: CDR1 LNHDA, CDR2 SQIVND (reference sequence). CDR3 nucleotide sequence: TGTGCCAGTAAACAGGGAAATCAGCCCCAGCATTTT. Its translation is CASKQGNQPQHF.

This chain connects TRBV19 to TRBJ1-1; D gene ambiguous. CDR3 length equals 14 residues. The germline CDR1 and CDR2 sequences are LNHDA and SQIVND (reference sequence). Trimming took 6 bases from V and 4 from J, leaving 15 bases between them. This CDR3 is CASRPTESITEAFF. CDR3 nucleotides: TGTGCCAGTAGGCCTACAGAAAGCATCACTGAAGCTTTCTTT.

The chain carries TRBV9 and TRBJ1-1, with D unresolved. V was cut by 4 bases and J by 0 bases, with 10 bases left in between. The germline V gene encodes CDR1 SGDLS and CDR2 YYNGEE. The CDR3 length is 14 residues. CDR3 bases: TGTGCCAGCAGCTCTCATGTAGTGAACACTGAAGCTTTCTTT. Its protein is CASSSHVVNTEAFF.

This chain connects TRBV27 to TRBJ2-3, with a tentative D call TRBD2 (7 bases). This CDR3 has 16 residues. Germline CDR1 and CDR2: MNHEY and SMNVEV (reference sequence). V was pared by 1 base and J by 2 bases, with 13 bases between. The CDR3 DNA follows: TGTGCCAGCAGTTTATACGGCGGGGGCCCCACAGATACGCAGTATTTT. This gives the protein CASSLYGGGPTDTQYF.

The chain combines TRBV2 with TRBJ2-5, with TRBD2 identical over 9 bases. The CDR3 contains 14 residues. Germline values: CDR1 SNHLY, CDR2 FYNNEI. The V segment lost 5 bases and the J segment 5 bases; nucleotides outside the gene matches: 6. The CDR3 sequence: CASSTGTSRETQYF. Here the CDR3 DNA reads TGTGCCAGCAGTACCGGGACTAGCCGGGAGACCCAGTACTTC.

In this sample, this clone turned up once. The chain recombines TRBV5-4 with TRBJ1-1; D is perhaps TRBD1 (5 bases). Germline V gives CDR1 SGHNT, CDR2 YYREEE (reference sequence). Trimming took 4 bases from V and 3 from J, leaving 13 bases between them. CDR3 length equals 14 residues. The CDR3 reads CASSPAGGDTEAFF. CDR3 bases: TGTGCCAGCAGCCCCGCCGGGGGGGACACTGAAGCTTTCTTT.

In this sample, this clone turned up once. The chain combines TRBV2 with TRBJ1-2, with D maybe TRBD1 (5 bases). Trimming removed 3 bases at V and 10 bases at J, with 15 bases between. This CDR3 region has 13 residues. Germline CDR1 reads SNHLY; CDR2 reads FYNNEI. Here the CDR3 reads CASSESGEGDYTF. The DNA for the CDR3 is TGTGCCAGCAGTGAGTCGGGGGAGGGAGACTACACCTTC. Based on the CDR3 plus reference TRBV2 and TRBJ1-2, the full variable domain is EPEVTQTPSHQVTQMGQEVILRCVPISNHLYFYWYRQILGQKVEFLVSFYNNEISEKSEIFDDQFSVERPDGSNFTLKIRSTKLEDSAMYFCASSESGEGDYTFGSGTRLTVV.

V is TRBV7-9 and J is TRBJ1-1, with 7 bases that match TRBD1. Unmatched junction bases numbered 1, after V lost 3 bases and J lost 0 bases. The CDR3 spans 14 residues. Germline V gene data show CDR1 as SEHNR and CDR2 as FQNEAQ (reference sequence). The CDR3 is CASSLGQLNTEAFF. The CDR3 DNA follows: TGTGCCAGCAGCTTGGGACAGCTGAACACTGAAGCTTTCTTT.

This clone has a handful of counts. The gene calls are TRBV4-1 and TRBJ1-2; D is uncertain. V was pared by 0 bases and J by 4 bases, with 15 bases between. The CDR3 spans 16 residues. CDR1 and CDR2 from the germline V gene are MGHRA and YSYEKL. CDR3 bases: TGCGCCAGCAGCCAAGATACGCGGGAGTTGGGCTATGGCTACACCTTC. It encodes CASSQDTRELGYGYTF.

The J gene is TRBJ1-2, the V gene TRBV7-9; no reliable D call. Trimming pared 2 bases from V and 4 bases from J, leaving 14 bases between. The CDR3 runs 15 residues. Germline CDR1 SEHNR, CDR2 FQNEAQ (reference sequence). CDR3 region: CASSLPGGRTYGYTF. The CDR3 nucleotides read TGTGCCAGCAGCTTACCCGGAGGCAGGACCTATGGCTACACCTTC.

The rearrangement uses TRBV7-6 and TRBJ2-1; TRBD1 matches 12 bases. Germline values: CDR1 SGHVS, CDR2 FNYEAQ. The trim removed 4 bases at V and 6 bases at J, leaving 7 bases unmatched. The CDR3 has 16 residues. The chain's CDR3 is CASSSKGQGAINEQFF. In nucleotides, the CDR3 is TGTGCCAGCAGCTCAAAGGGACAGGGGGCTATCAATGAGCAGTTCTTC.

This clone was found once. The V call is TRBV18, the J call TRBJ1-1; D perhaps matches TRBD1 (6 bases). The CDR3 extends over 15 amino acids. V dropped 3 bases and J dropped 1 base, with 12 bases sitting between them. Germline CDR1 is KGHSH and CDR2 is LQKENI. The CDR3 reads CASSPSTGGNTEAFF. CDR3 in DNA: TGTGCCAGCTCACCTTCGACAGGCGGGAACACTGAAGCTTTCTTT.

The chain joins TRBV30 to TRBJ1-2, with 10 bases matching TRBD1. Germline V gene lookup returns CDR1 GTSNPN and CDR2 SVGIG (reference sequence). The ends lost 8 bases at V and 4 bases at J; junction bases unmatched: 4. This CDR3 has 12 residues. The DNA for the CDR3 is TGTGCCGGGGACAGGGGTGGCTATGGCTACACCTTC. Protein product: CAGDRGGYGYTF.

As for this clone: The sample contains more than one DNA sequence encoding this CDR3. The chain uses TRBV7-9 and TRBJ1-1; maybe TRBD1 (5 bases). Germline CDR1 SEHNR, CDR2 FQNEAQ (reference sequence). V shed 1 base and J shed 1 base, with 7 bases lying between them. The CDR3 runs 14 residues. The CDR3 DNA follows: TGTGCCAGCAGCTTAGTACAGGCGAACACTGAAGCTTTCTTT. Encoded protein: CASSLVQANTEAFF.

J is TRBJ2-2 and V is TRBV18, with no clear D. Germline V gives CDR1 KGHSH, CDR2 LQKENI. Trimming cost V 0 bases and J 1 base, with 6 bases left between them. The CDR3 runs to 15 residues. CDR3 nucleotides: TGTGCCAGCTCACCACCTTCCGGGAACACCGGGGAGCTGTTTTTT. Protein sequence: CASSPPSGNTGELFF. Variable domain in full (rest from reference TRBV18 and TRBJ2-2): NAGVMQNPRHLVRRRGQEARLRCSPMKGHSHVYWYRQLPEEGLKFMVYLQKENIIDESGMPKERFSAEFPKEGPSILRIQQVVRGDSAAYFCASSPPSGNTGELFFGEGSRLTVL.

The V gene is TRBV7-2, the J gene TRBJ2-1, with D maybe TRBD2 (6 bases). This CDR3 is 12 amino acids long. Trimming cost V 6 bases and J 10 bases, with 13 bases left between them. Germline CDR1 reads SGHTA; CDR2 reads FQGNSA. CDR3 coding DNA: TGTGCCAGCAGGAGGGACTCCCCAGAGCAGTTCTTC. Translated: CASRRDSPEQFF. The full variable domain, with the rest looked up from reference TRBV7-2 and TRBJ2-1, is GAGVSQSPSNKVTEKGKDVELRCDPISGHTALYWYRQSLGQGLEFLIYFQGNSAPDKSGLPSDRFSAERTGGSVSTLTIQRTQQEDSAVYLCASRRDSPEQFFGPGTRLTVL.

The V gene is TRBV9, the J gene TRBJ1-4, with 10 positions matching TRBD1. Germline values: CDR1 SGDLS, CDR2 YYNGEE. The CDR3 is 14 amino acids. The V gene end was trimmed by 3 bases and the J gene end by 10 bases; junction bases not matched to a gene: 6. In nucleotides, the CDR3 is TGTGCCAGCAGCGCCCGACAGGGGGCGGGAAAACTGTTTTTT. It codes for CASSARQGAGKLFF. Supplemented by reference TRBV9 and TRBJ1-4, the full variable domain reads DSGVTQTPKHLITATGQRVTLRCSPRSGDLSVYWYQQSLDQGLQFLIQYYNGEERAKGNILERFSAQQFPDLHSELNLSSLELGDSALYFCASSARQGAGKLFFGSGTQLSVL.

The chain uses TRBV7-8 and TRBJ2-1; TRBD2 matches at 8 bases. Germline-derived CDR1 and CDR2 are SGHVS and FQNEAQ. The CDR3 is made up of 14 amino acids. J was trimmed by 6 bases and V by 3 bases; bases with no gene match: 4. The CDR3 DNA follows: TGTGCCAGCAGCTTCCCCGGGGGGGGCAATGAGCAGTTCTTC. The encoded protein is CASSFPGGGNEQFF.

The genes are TRBV19 and TRBJ1-2; 10 bases are shared with TRBD1. Unmatched junction bases numbered 8, after V lost 5 bases and J lost 8 bases. Germline CDR1 LNHDA, CDR2 SQIVND (reference sequence). The CDR3 length is 14 residues. The DNA of the CDR3 is TGTGCCAGTAGTCGACAGGGGGCCGGGGGCGGCTACACCTTC. Its protein product is CASSRQGAGGGYTF.